This T cell receptor beta chain was identified in a study of T cells in Graves' hyperthyroidism and ophthalmopathy. Study-wide context: Pretreatment peripheral blood was obtained at initial diagnosis.

Concerning this clonotype: The antigen is not known.

The germline gives CDR1 SGHTA, CDR2 FQGNSA. This CDR3 contains 17 residues. J was trimmed by 1 base and V by 5 bases; bases with no gene match: 13. PBMCs stemmed from over 7.5 ml fresh peripheral blood. RNA transcripts served as the template for amplifying TCR beta CDR3 regions. HTBI primers were the set used in a first-round RT-PCR of the TCR CDR3. TCRdb ran MiXCR on the multiplex PCR reads and lists one entry per CDR3 protein. The sample consists of approximately 590,000 distinct CDR3 sequences, around 14% of them appearing once. Study-wide points: The model's output predicted ophthalmopathy at a median of approximately 6.5 months prior to onset. The majority of expanded thyroid clonotypes above 0.001 also appeared in blood.

The TCR was taken from a woman in her 30s with Graves' hyperthyroidism. The chain couples TRBV7-2 to TRBJ1-1; 7 bases are shared with TRBD1. Material: blood. The CDR3 DNA sequence: TGTGCCAGCAGCCCCCGGGGGAGCGGGACAGCGAACACTGAAGCTTTCTTT. Translation: CASSPRGSGTANTEAFF.